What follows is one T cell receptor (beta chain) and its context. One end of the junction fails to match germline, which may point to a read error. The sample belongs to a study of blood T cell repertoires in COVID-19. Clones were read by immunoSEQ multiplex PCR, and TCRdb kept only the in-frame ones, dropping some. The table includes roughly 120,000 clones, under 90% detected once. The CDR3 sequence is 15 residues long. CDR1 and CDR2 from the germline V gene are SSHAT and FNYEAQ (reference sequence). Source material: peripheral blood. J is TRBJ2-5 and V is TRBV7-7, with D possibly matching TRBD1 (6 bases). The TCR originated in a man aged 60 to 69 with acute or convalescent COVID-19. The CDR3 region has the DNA TGTGCTAGCAGCCCCCCCGGGACACGGCAAGAGACCCAGTACTTC. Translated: CASSPPGTRQETQYF.